This TCR beta chain was recovered during a study of blood T cell repertoires in COVID-19. Turning to the study itself: Sites in the United States, Italy and Spain provided acute and convalescent COVID-19 samples. T cells, B-cell-depleted T cells, or PBMCs provided the cDNA or gDNA that served as material.

The CDR3 extends over 16 amino acids. The junction had 13 bases not matched to a gene; V was cut back by 10 bases and J by 4 bases. Looked up from germline, CDR1 is MDHEN and CDR2 is SYDVKM. In the original workflow: Amplification with reference gene primers provided the estimates of nucleated cell counts. Here immunoSEQ multiplex PCR was the method, and the copy in TCRdb shows in-frame clones only, minus some. The V and J calls and the clone size are those of that table, but D and trimming were determined from the DNA. The table includes almost 20,000 clones, roughly 85% detected once. The sequence was collected from a human donor with active COVID-19. The donor label of this sample is uncertain. The sequenced sample consisted of peripheral blood. V and J are TRBV28 and TRBJ2-1; TRBD1 aligns across 10 bases. CDR3 DNA sequence: TGTGCCACCTTAAAGGGCCGACAGGGGGCTTACAATGAGCAGTTCTTC. Translated: CATLKGRQGAYNEQFF.